The 3 T cell receptor beta chains below were found in one sample sequenced in a study of Ad26.COV2.S vaccination and SARS-CoV-2 variants. Treatment reported: over 15 received Ad26.COV2.S at low or high dose, single or two shots; about 5 received placebo; per-sample allocation not given. Sampling was done on day 63 after the first vaccine or placebo injection. Clones were sequenced by immunoSEQ multiplex PCR, and TCRdb holds only the in-frame ones, with some missing. The sample yields around 340,000 clones, about 88% seen once. The starting material was peripheral blood, obtained in a trial of Ad26.COV2.S vaccine versus placebo. The source of these receptors is a person between 18 and 65 years old who received the Ad26.COV2.S COVID-19 vaccine or a placebo.

This chain links TRBV4-1 with TRBJ1-5; a possible D gene is TRBD1 (5 bases). Looked up from germline, CDR1 is MGHRA and CDR2 is YSYEKL. This CDR3 region has 15 residues. V lost 5 bases to trimming and J lost 0 bases, with 11 bases between them. Here the CDR3 reads CASSTRTSSNQPQHF. The CDR3 bases are TGCGCCAGCAGCACTCGGACAAGTAGCAATCAGCCCCAGCATTTT.

This chain joins TRBV28 and TRBJ1-1; D ambiguous. The length of the CDR3 is 13 residues. V lost 3 bases to trimming and J lost 3 bases, with 8 bases between them. The germline V gene has CDR1 MDHEN and CDR2 SYDVKM. The CDR3 loop reads CASSFRRYTEAFF. The CDR3 DNA follows: TGTGCCAGCAGTTTTCGCCGGTACACTGAAGCTTTCTTT.

J is TRBJ2-7 and V is TRBV27; the D is unclear. The CDR3 is 14 amino acids. Deletions cut 4 bases from V and 0 bases from J, with 10 bases between. Germline CDR1 and CDR2: MNHEY and SMNVEV (reference sequence). Written as DNA, the CDR3 is TGTGCCAGCAGTTCCCGACCGTACTCCTACGAGCAGTACTTC. Its translation: CASSSRPYSYEQYF.